This T cell receptor beta chain comes out of a study of Ad26.COV2.S vaccination and SARS-CoV-2 variants. Study at large: Intramuscular Ad26.COV2.S doses were given once or twice, 56 days apart. Overall study results and limits: Placebo recipients and vaccine recipients were similar in non-spike TCR breadth.

Treatment given: roughly 20 received Ad26.COV2.S at low or high dose, single or two shots; roughly five received placebo; per-sample allocation not given. Samples came from day 63 after the first vaccine or placebo injection. With respect to this clone: The antigen remains unidentified.

The protocol was immunoSEQ multiplex PCR, while the TCRdb copy is restricted to in-frame clones and leaves out a portion. Among roughly 400,000 clones listed, around 90% were seen once. V shed 4 bases and J 7 bases; nucleotides not matched to a gene: 9. The CDR3 consists of 15 residues. Looked up from germline, CDR1 is SQVTM and CDR2 is ANQGSEA. The sequencing used peripheral blood, collected in a trial of Ad26.COV2.S vaccine versus placebo. This chain links TRBV29-1 with TRBJ2-2, with TRBD1 matching 10 bases. The sequence came from a person aged 18-65 years who received the Ad26.COV2.S COVID-19 vaccine or a placebo. CDR3 protein: CSVGGGTGDGGELFF. The CDR3 nucleotides are TGCAGCGTTGGGGGCGGGACAGGGGACGGCGGGGAGCTGTTTTTT.